This is a list of T cell receptor beta chains from one sample in a study of T-cell reconstitution after alpha-beta-depleted transplantation in children. TCRdb analysed the PCR reads with MiXCR anew, one entry per CDR3 protein. The sample lists more than 150,000 distinct CDR3 sequences, around 7% occurring once. The sequencing used PBMCs from the stem cell graft donor, collected from the stem cell graft. Receptors were obtained from a human donor who donated a stem cell graft to a child with Wiskott-Aldrich syndrome. The CDR3 runs from the conserved cysteine through the conserved F or W.

TRBJ1-6 TRBV12-3/TRBV12-4 CASSFGGAYNSPLHF
TRBJ2-1 TRBV29-1 CSETFLGSGNEQFF
TRBJ2-2 TRBV20-1 CSARVFVRNTGELFF
TRBJ1-1 TRBV5-5 CASKLQTGGPGNTEAFF
TRBJ2-1 TRBV15 CATSRDIFRDSPFF
TRBJ1-1 TRBV29-1 CSVESLGVPEAFF
TRBJ2-7 TRBV5-5 CASSFSDGTYEQYF
TRBJ2-7 TRBV29-1 CSVARGGDPYEQYF
TRBJ2-1 TRBV28 CASSLFRVTYNEQFF
TRBJ1-4 TRBV11-2 CASSTRPPGQGENEKLFF
TRBJ2-7 TRBV11-2 CASSAVPRARLNEQYF
TRBJ1-6 TRBV3-1 CASSHTGQEGSPLHF
TRBJ1-2 TRBV6-1 CASSADRALNYGYTF
TRBJ2-3 TRBV5-1 CASSLGRIGDTQYF
TRBJ2-1 TRBV24-1 CATSDYNSGTPGEQFF
TRBJ1-2 TRBV29-1 CSVEPLYGRDHGYTF
TRBJ1-6 TRBV14 CASSPGTEGVSPLHF
TRBJ1-4 TRBV12-3/TRBV12-4 CASSLFRGNRRFF
TRBJ1-1 TRBV20-1 CSAARGNTEAFF
TRBJ2-1 TRBV19 CASSIRDEQFF
TRBJ2-7 TRBV5-5 CASSKMPGGRNEQYF
TRBJ1-4 TRBV7-9 CASSPGPEKLFF
TRBJ1-2 TRBV20-1 CSAPIQGAWGYTF
TRBJ1-2 TRBV18 CASSPGSILGGYTF
TRBJ1-5 TRBV20-1 CSASRGDGFNQPQHF
TRBJ1-6 TRBV5-1 CASSLGGQGVNSPLHF
TRBJ2-1 TRBV5-1 CASSRDGGWKVDEQFF
TRBJ1-5 TRBV19 CASTPSTGGVSSNQPQHF
TRBJ2-6 TRBV29-1 CSVAAGPTGANVLTF
TRBJ2-5 TRBV7-8 CASSFLDRGRVETQYF
TRBJ1-2 TRBV3-1 CASSPANSVYGYTF
TRBJ2-3 TRBV12-3/TRBV12-4 CASSVRELTDTQYF
TRBJ2-1 TRBV25-1 CATVGRLYNEQFF
TRBJ2-3 TRBV12-3/TRBV12-4 CASTPWGRATDTQYF
TRBJ2-3 TRBV28 CASSSGTSGISLTDTQYF
TRBJ1-1 TRBV29-1 CSAQTGRTEAFF
TRBJ2-2 TRBV6-1 CASFKRGGTGELFF
TRBJ2-7 TRBV12-3/TRBV12-4 CASSPRESPLYEQYF
TRBJ2-7 TRBV7-6 CASSLALTGGEQYF
TRBJ2-7 TRBV5-1 CASSLGEGNGLGEQYF
TRBJ1-3 TRBV5-1 CASSLPGGSGNTIYF
TRBJ1-1 TRBV29-1 CSASRGITEAFF
TRBJ2-7 TRBV12-3/TRBV12-4 CASRSGTGRSYEQYF
TRBJ1-6 TRBV10-3 CAISELRIGSNSPLHF
TRBJ1-4 TRBV5-1 CASSPSGQGGEKLFF
TRBJ1-1 TRBV25-1 CASSARSDTLVAFF
TRBJ2-1 TRBV18 CASSPQTGGLGNEQFF
TRBJ2-1 TRBV30 CAWRGRGRSEQFF
TRBJ2-7 TRBV28 CASSVAGAPLRVQYF
TRBJ2-7 TRBV18 CASSPRHRGKYKQYF
TRBJ2-5 TRBV24-1 CATSDPTGAGGETQYF
TRBJ1-5 TRBV18 CASSLGTGGSQPQHF
TRBJ2-5 TRBV18 CASSASKRTQETQYF
TRBJ2-7 TRBV12-3/TRBV12-4 CASRLGQGSYEQYF
TRBJ2-5 TRBV20-1 CSATRPTGTIETQYF